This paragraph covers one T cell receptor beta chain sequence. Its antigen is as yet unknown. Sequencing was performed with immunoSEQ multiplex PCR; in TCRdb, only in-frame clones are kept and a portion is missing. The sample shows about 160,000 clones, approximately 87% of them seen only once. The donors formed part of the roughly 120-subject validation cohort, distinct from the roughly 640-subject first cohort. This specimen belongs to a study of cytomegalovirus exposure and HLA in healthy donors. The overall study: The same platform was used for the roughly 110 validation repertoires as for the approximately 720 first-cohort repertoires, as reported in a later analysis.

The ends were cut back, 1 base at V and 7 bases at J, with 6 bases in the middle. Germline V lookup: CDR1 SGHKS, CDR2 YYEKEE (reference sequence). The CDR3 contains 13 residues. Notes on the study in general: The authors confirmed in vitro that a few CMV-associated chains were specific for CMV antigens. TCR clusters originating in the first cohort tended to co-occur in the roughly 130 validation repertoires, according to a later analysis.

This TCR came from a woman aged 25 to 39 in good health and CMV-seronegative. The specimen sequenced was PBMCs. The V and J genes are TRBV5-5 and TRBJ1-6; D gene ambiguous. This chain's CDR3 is CASSLTGNSPLHF. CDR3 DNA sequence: TGTGCCAGCAGCTTGACTGGAAATTCACCCCTCCACTTT.